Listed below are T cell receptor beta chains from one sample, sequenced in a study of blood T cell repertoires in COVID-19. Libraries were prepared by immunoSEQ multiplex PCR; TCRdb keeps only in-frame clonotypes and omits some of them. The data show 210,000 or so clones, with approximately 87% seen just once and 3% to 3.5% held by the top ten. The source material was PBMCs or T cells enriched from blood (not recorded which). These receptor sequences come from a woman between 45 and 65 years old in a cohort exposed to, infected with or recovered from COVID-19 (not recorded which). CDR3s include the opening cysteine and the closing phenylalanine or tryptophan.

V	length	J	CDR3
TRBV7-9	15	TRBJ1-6	CASSLPPGLHSPLHF
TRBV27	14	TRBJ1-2	CASSLNRGERGYTF
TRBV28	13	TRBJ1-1	CASSFSLNTEAFF
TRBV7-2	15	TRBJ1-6	CASSQQGQGNSPLHF
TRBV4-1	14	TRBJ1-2	CASSQDMGVGGYTF
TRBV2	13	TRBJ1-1	CASSPQGATEAFF
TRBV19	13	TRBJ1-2	CASSLGRGYGYTF
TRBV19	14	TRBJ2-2	CASSRIQGLGELFF
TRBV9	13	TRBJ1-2	CASSVSSSPGYTF
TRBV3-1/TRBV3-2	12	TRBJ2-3	CASSFSQDTQYF
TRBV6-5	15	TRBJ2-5	CASSYSEHRGETQYF
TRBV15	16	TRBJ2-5	CATSRASGGTQETQYF
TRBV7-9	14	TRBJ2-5	CASSPRQGRETQYF
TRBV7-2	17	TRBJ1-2	CASSPKQGLAVSDGYTF
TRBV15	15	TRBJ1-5	CATSRGQGSNQPQHF
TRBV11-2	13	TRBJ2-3	CASSLENGYTQYF
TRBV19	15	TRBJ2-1	CASRTGTSIRGEQFF
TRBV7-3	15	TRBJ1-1	CASSSQGMGNTEAFF
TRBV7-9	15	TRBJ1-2	CASSLVSGQTPTHTF
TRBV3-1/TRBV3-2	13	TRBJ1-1	CASSQSPGGEAFF
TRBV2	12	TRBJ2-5	CASMRGKETQYF
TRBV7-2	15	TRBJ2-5	CASSLVRGLGETQYF
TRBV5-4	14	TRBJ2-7	CASSERTGGYEQYF
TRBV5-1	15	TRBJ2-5	CASSNGQGYQETQYF
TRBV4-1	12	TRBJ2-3	CASSKQGHTQYF
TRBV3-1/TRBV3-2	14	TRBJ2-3	CASSPFTGADTQYF
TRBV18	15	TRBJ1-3	CASSPSGALGNTIYF
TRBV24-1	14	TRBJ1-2	CATSPVWTGQGYTF
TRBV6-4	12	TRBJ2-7	CASSGTGGEQYF
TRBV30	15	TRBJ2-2	CAWSVGRSSTGELFF
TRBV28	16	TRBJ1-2	CASNSVRQGSNYGYTF
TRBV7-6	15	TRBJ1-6	CASSTARQGNSPLHF
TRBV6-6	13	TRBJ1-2	CASNNRGAYGYTF
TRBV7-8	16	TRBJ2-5	CASSPTSGGGLETQYF
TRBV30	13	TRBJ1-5	CAWSYDGNQPQHF
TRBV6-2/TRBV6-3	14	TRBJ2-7	CASSYGGASYEQYF
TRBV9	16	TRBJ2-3	CASSPTTGLSTDTQYF
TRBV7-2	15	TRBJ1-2	CASSPGTGGRYGYTF
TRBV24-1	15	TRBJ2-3	CATSVASGGTDTQYF
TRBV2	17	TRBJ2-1	CASSALASGRRVDEQFF
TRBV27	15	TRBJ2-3	CASSFSGGFTDTQYF
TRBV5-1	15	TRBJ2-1	CASSITGTGYNEQFF
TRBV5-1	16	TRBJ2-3	CASSSIADPSTDTQYF
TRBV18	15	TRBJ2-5	CASSPAWGGQETQYF
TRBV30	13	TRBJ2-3	CASQRLSTDTQYF
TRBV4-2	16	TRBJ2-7	CASSQGLAGGLYEQYF
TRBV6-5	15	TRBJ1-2	CASSFSPGGGYGYTF